The rows below give T cell receptor beta chains drawn from one sample of a study of blood T cell repertoires in COVID-19. Sequenced by immunoSEQ multiplex PCR; TCRdb stores in-frame clones only, minus some. Found here are more than 200,000 clones, around 86% of them singletons; the top ten hold 1.5% to 2%. Sequences were obtained from PBMCs or T cells enriched from blood (not recorded which). Source of these receptors: a man aged 40-49 years who had recovered from COVID-19. Each CDR3 is given with its conserved first and last residue. The order of the fields is J gene, D gene, V gene, clone size, CDR3 protein, CDR3 DNA. D genes are given only for firm matches. Expanded clones are given a class, and other clones once, few, many or no size at all.

TRBJ2-3	TRBD1	TRBV7-9	.	CASSLVVGQITDTQYF	TGTGCCAGCAGCTTAGTCGTGGGACAGATCACAGATACGCAGTATTTT
TRBJ2-7	.	TRBV28	.	CASSPQIQGSRHEQYF	TGTGCCAGCAGTCCCCAAATACAGGGATCACGGCACGAGCAGTACTTC
TRBJ2-6	TRBD2	TRBV2	.	CASSEEGRVGANVLTF	TGTGCCAGCAGTGAGGAGGGGAGGGTAGGGGCCAACGTCCTGACTTTC
TRBJ1-2	TRBD1	TRBV7-9	.	CASNPGTGVYGYTF	TGTGCCAGTAACCCCGGGACAGGGGTCTATGGCTACACCTTC
TRBJ2-1	TRBD2	TRBV11-1	.	CASSLGGTMYNEQFF	TGTGCCAGCAGCCTCGGCGGGACTATGTACAATGAGCAGTTCTTC
TRBJ2-7	TRBD2	TRBV11-3	.	CASSLGGGPPYEQYF	TGTGCCAGCAGCTTAGGGGGGGGTCCTCCCTACGAGCAGTACTTC
TRBJ1-4	TRBD1	TRBV2	.	CASSLQGATNEKLFF	TGTGCCAGCAGCTTACAGGGGGCGACTAATGAAAAACTGTTTTTT
TRBJ1-2	TRBD1	TRBV7-2	few	CASSLRQGPVGYTF	TGTGCCAGCAGCCTAAGACAGGGGCCGGTTGGCTACACCTTC
TRBJ1-2	.	TRBV11-2	.	CASSRTDLNYGYTF	TGTGCCAGCAGTCGGACGGACTTAAACTATGGCTACACCTTC
TRBJ2-3	.	TRBV11-2	many	CASQTVGRRVTDTQYF	TGTGCCAGCCAAACCGTGGGGAGGCGGGTCACAGATACGCAGTATTTT
TRBJ1-1	TRBD1	TRBV7-2	once	CASSPNQQGASQAFF	TGTGCCAGCAGCCCGAACCAACAGGGGGCGTCTCAAGCTTTCTTT
TRBJ2-2	.	TRBV28	.	CASIFGANTGELFF	TGTGCCAGCATCTTCGGGGCGAACACCGGGGAGCTGTTTTTT
TRBJ1-5	.	TRBV7-2	.	CASSLVEYQPQHF	TGTGCCAGCAGCTTAGTAGAGTACCAGCCCCAGCATTTT
TRBJ2-4	TRBD1	TRBV28	.	CASSQGTGQNIQYF	TGTGCCAGCAGTCAAGGGACAGGACAAAACATTCAGTACTTC
TRBJ1-5	TRBD1	TRBV5-1	.	CASSLGTGVHQPQHF	TGCGCCAGCAGCTTAGGGACAGGGGTGCATCAGCCCCAGCATTTT
TRBJ2-5	TRBD2	TRBV3-1/TRBV3-2	.	CASSLMGLAGGETQYF	TGTGCCAGCAGCCTCATGGGACTAGCGGGAGGAGAGACCCAGTACTTC
TRBJ2-7	.	TRBV7-8	.	CASSPSRYYSYEQYF	TGTGCCAGCAGCCCCTCGCGTTACTACTCCTACGAGCAGTACTTC
TRBJ1-1	TRBD1	TRBV18	.	CASSPDRANTEAFF	TGTGCCAGCTCACCGGACAGGGCAAACACTGAAGCTTTCTTT
TRBJ2-1	.	TRBV28	once	CASSSIVARATFGKYNEQFF	TGTGCCAGCAGTTCCATAGTAGCCCGCGCTACCTTCGGAAAGTACAATGAGCAGTTCTTC
TRBJ2-1	TRBD2	TRBV5-6	.	CASSLGASGYNEQFF	TGTGCCAGCAGCTTGGGGGCTAGCGGGTACAATGAGCAGTTCTTC
TRBJ2-1	TRBD2	TRBV4-3	.	CASSQDSKLAGVLNEQFF	TGCGCCAGCAGCCAAGATTCGAAACTAGCGGGGGTTCTCAATGAGCAGTTCTTC
TRBJ1-1	TRBD1	TRBV7-9	once	CASSSSPGTGVNTEAFF	TGTGCCAGCAGCTCAAGTCCCGGGACAGGAGTGAACACTGAAGCTTTCTTT
TRBJ1-2	.	TRBV5-1	.	CASSLDLVANYGYTF	TGCGCCAGCAGCTTGGATCTAGTAGCTAACTATGGCTACACCTTC